The 25 T cell receptor beta chains below were found in one sample sequenced in a study of monozygotic twins with inflammatory bowel disease. TCRdb re-called the 5' RACE reads, yielding one record per CDR3 amino acid sequence without DNA. The sample data list fewer than 200,000 distinct CDR3 sequences. The material sequenced was blood. All receptors come from a human donor with ulcerative colitis or Crohn's disease, or a healthy co-twin of an affected twin (not recorded which).

V gene TRBV20-1 combines with J gene TRBJ2-7; the TRBD1 assignment by TCRdb is unverifiable without DNA. The CDR3 is 14 amino acids. CDR1 DFQATT and CDR2 SNEGSKA come from the germline V gene (reference sequence). The CDR3 sequence: CSAKPMDRPYEQYF.

This chain connects TRBV20-1 to TRBJ2-1; lacking DNA, the TRBD1 call made by TCRdb goes unchecked. The CDR3 sequence is 18 residues long. CDR1 DFQATT and CDR2 SNEGSKA come from the germline V gene (reference sequence). CDR3 in amino acids: CSARGHYSGTPLDNEQFF.

The chain employs TRBV20-1 and TRBJ2-5; TCRdb picks TRBD1, but there is no DNA to check that call. CDR3 length equals 14 residues. Germline CDR1 DFQATT, CDR2 SNEGSKA (reference sequence). The CDR3: CSAVTGASRETQYF.

The chain combines TRBV5-5 with TRBJ2-5; the D gene TCRdb calls, TRBD1, cannot be checked with no DNA. Germline loops: CDR1 SGHKS, CDR2 YYEKEE (reference sequence). The CDR3 sequence is 15 residues long. The CDR3 reads CASISPGGGSETQYF.

The gene calls are TRBV5-1 and TRBJ2-5; TCRdb designates TRBD2, a call that cannot be tested without DNA. CDR1 SGHRS and CDR2 YFSETQ come from the germline V gene. This CDR3 comprises 17 residues. The CDR3: CASSSLAGAGVQETQYF.

CDR3 residues: CASTPQRQTQYF. V gene TRBV7-2 combines with J gene TRBJ2-5; TCRdb selects TRBD1, and the lack of DNA leaves this call unchecked. The germline V gene has CDR1 SGHTA and CDR2 FQGNSA. This CDR3 has 12 residues.

This chain connects TRBV5-1 to TRBJ2-1; lacking DNA, the TRBD2 call made by TCRdb goes unchecked. CDR1 and CDR2 from the germline V gene are SGHRS and YFSETQ. The CDR3 consists of 15 residues. CDR3 sequence reads: CASSLTSGRRDEQFF.

V is TRBV27 and J is TRBJ2-7; TCRdb lists TRBD1, though no DNA is available to test this call. The CDR3 is made up of 15 amino acids. CDR1 and CDR2 (germline): MNHEY, SMNVEV (reference sequence). CDR3 sequence reads: CASTPRGTPAYEQYF.

This chain uses TRBV4-3 with TRBJ2-5; TCRdb returns TRBD2, unconfirmable since there is no DNA. Germline V gives CDR1 LGHNA, CDR2 YSLEER. This CDR3 region has 18 residues. The CDR3 protein is CASSRSWGTSGSQETQYF.

This chain connects TRBV5-1 to TRBJ2-4; TCRdb calls TRBD2, which cannot be checked without DNA. CDR1 SGHRS and CDR2 YFSETQ come from the germline V gene. The CDR3 has 13 amino acids. CDR3 residues: CASSLVREAMQYF.

This chain uses TRBV5-5 with TRBJ2-1; the D call of TRBD1 rests on TCRdb alone, since no DNA is present to check it. The CDR3 has 15 amino acids. Germline CDR1 is SGHKS and CDR2 is YYEKEE (reference sequence). The CDR3 here is CASSPPPGADNEQFF.

V and J are TRBV5-6 and TRBJ2-5; as DNA is missing, the TRBD2 call by TCRdb cannot be tested. The CDR3 has 14 amino acids. Per the germline V gene, CDR1 is SGHDT and CDR2 is YYEEEE. CDR3 sequence: CASGLQASGETQYF.

The rearrangement links TRBV7-2 to TRBJ2-5; no DNA is available, so the TRBD1 call from TCRdb remains unchecked. Germline assignment: CDR1 SGHTA and CDR2 FQGNSA. The CDR3 is 14 amino acids. CDR3 amino acids: CASSPQGARETQYF.

The chain combines TRBV28 with TRBJ1-5. Germline CDR1 and CDR2: MDHEN and SYDVKM. The CDR3 is made up of 16 amino acids. The CDR3 region is CASSSAIGTDGSAQHF.

The chain couples TRBV28 to TRBJ2-7. The CDR3 is 12 amino acids. The germline V gene encodes CDR1 MDHEN and CDR2 SYDVKM. The CDR3 loop reads CASSFDVPEQYF.

This chain uses TRBV10-3 with TRBJ2-1; TCRdb's D call, TRBD2, is unchecked because there is no DNA. Germline CDR1 ENHRY, CDR2 SYGVKD. The CDR3 contains 16 residues. CDR3 sequence: CAISRRVAGEYNEQFF.

The rearrangement joins TRBV7-8 to TRBJ1-5; without DNA, the TCRdb call of TRBD1 cannot be checked. The CDR3 runs to 16 residues. Germline CDR1 SGHVS, CDR2 FQNEAQ. The CDR3 is CASSLGRGDTNQPQHF.

This chain connects TRBV7-2 to TRBJ2-1. The CDR3 consists of 14 residues. Germline loops: CDR1 SGHTA, CDR2 FQGNSA. CDR3 region: CASSQMPSYNEQFF.

The chain is built from TRBV7-9 and TRBJ1-6; checking the TCRdb D call of TRBD1 is not possible without DNA. The V gene's germline CDR1 is SEHNR and CDR2 FQNEAQ (reference sequence). CDR3 size: 14 residues. The CDR3 spells CASSYHGGESPLHF.

This chain uses TRBV12-3 or TRBV12-4 with TRBJ1-4; TCRdb selects TRBD1, and the lack of DNA leaves this call unchecked. CDR3 length: 14 residues. The CDR3 protein is CASSLVPGGEKLFF.

The V gene is TRBV10-3, the J gene TRBJ2-3; the D call of TRBD2 rests on TCRdb alone, since no DNA is present to check it. This CDR3 region has 16 residues. From germline, CDR1 is ENHRY and CDR2 SYGVKD. CDR3 protein: CAIGRADKTPTDTQYF.

The CDR3 reads CSARGQMNTEAFF. J is TRBJ1-1 and V is TRBV20-1; TCRdb reports TRBD1, a call that lacks DNA to check it against. CDR1 is DFQATT, CDR2 SNEGSKA, per germline (reference sequence). This CDR3 comprises 13 residues.

The chain links TRBV2 to TRBJ1-4. The CDR3 contains 14 residues. Germline-derived CDR1 and CDR2 are SNHLY and FYNNEI. The CDR3 spells CASIAAPFREKLFF.

The genes are TRBV24-1 and TRBJ1-2. CDR1 KGHDR and CDR2 SFDVKD come from the germline V gene. CDR3 length equals 14 residues. The CDR3 sequence: CATSDLESGYGYTF.

The chain is built from TRBV7-2 and TRBJ2-7. Germline CDR1 is SGHTA and CDR2 is FQGNSA. The CDR3 is 14 amino acids. This chain's CDR3 is CASSTQTGNYEQYF.